This T cell receptor (beta chain) was sequenced in a study of T cells after posttransplantation cyclophosphamide. This clone was counted ten times or more. Libraries were prepared by immunoSEQ multiplex PCR; TCRdb keeps only in-frame clonotypes and omits some of them. Altogether under 50,000 clones were found in the sample, and no singletons occur. Germline assignment: CDR1 MNHNS and CDR2 SASEGT. The CDR3 extends over 14 amino acids. J gave up 5 bases and V 6 bases, and 6 bases lay outside the gene matches. The chain recombines TRBV6-1 with TRBJ1-4, with TRBD1 matching 7 bases. The TCR comes from a woman aged 45-60 years in good health and a related stem cell transplant donor. The material sequenced was PBMCs. The CDR3 nucleotides read TGTGCCAGCAGAGGGACAGTCCCGAATGAAAAACTGTTTTTT. It specifies CASRGTVPNEKLFF.